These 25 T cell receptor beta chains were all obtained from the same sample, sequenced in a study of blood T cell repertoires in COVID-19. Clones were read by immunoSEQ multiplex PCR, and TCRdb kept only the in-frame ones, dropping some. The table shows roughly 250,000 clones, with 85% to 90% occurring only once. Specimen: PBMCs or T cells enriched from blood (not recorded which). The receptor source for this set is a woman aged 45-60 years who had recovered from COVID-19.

CDR3 residues: CASSSVMRARNEKLFF. DNA for the CDR3: TGTGCCAGCAGCTCCGTCATGAGGGCGAGAAATGAAAAACTGTTTTTT. This chain uses TRBV7-2 with TRBJ1-4; D ambiguous. Trimming took 4 bases from V and 5 from J, leaving 17 bases between them. The germline gives CDR1 SGHTA, CDR2 FQGNSA. The CDR3 is 16 residues long.

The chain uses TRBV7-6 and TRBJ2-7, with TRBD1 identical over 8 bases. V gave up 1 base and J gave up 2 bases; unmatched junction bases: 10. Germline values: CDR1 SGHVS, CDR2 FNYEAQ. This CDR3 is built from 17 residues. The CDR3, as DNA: TGTGCCAGCAGCTTAGAGCCCGGACAGGGCCCTACCTACGAGCAGTACTTC. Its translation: CASSLEPGQGPTYEQYF.

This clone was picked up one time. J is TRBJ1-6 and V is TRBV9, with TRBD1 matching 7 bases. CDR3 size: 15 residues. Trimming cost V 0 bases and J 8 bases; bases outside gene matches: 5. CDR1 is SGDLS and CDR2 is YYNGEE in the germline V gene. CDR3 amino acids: CASSVDPQGDSPLHF. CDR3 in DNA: TGTGCCAGCAGCGTAGACCCCCAGGGGGATTCACCCCTCCACTTT.

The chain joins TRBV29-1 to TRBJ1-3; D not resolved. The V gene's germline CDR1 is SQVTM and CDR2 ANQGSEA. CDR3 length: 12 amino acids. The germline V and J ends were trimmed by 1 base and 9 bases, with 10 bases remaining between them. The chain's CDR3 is CSVEASPGTIYF. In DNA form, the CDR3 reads TGCAGCGTTGAAGCCTCCCCGGGCACCATATATTTT.

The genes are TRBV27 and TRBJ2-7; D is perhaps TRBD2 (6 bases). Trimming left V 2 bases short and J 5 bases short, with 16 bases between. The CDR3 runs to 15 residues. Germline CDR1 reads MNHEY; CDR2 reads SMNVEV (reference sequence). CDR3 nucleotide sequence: TGTGCCAGCAGTTTAATTTACGGGAGAACCCACGAGCAGTACTTC. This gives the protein CASSLIYGRTHEQYF.

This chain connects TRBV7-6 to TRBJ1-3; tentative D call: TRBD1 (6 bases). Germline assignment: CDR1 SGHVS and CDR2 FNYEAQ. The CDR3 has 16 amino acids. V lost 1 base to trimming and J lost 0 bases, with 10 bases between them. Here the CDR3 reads CASSLVGAPSGNTIYF. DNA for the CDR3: TGTGCCAGCAGCTTAGTGGGGGCTCCCTCTGGAAACACCATATATTTT.

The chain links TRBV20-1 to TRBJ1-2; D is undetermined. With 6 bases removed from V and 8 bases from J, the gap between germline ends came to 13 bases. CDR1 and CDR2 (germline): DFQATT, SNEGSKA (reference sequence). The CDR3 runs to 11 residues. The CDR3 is CSAPLRRGYTF. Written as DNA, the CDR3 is TGCAGTGCCCCGTTGAGGAGGGGCTACACCTTC.

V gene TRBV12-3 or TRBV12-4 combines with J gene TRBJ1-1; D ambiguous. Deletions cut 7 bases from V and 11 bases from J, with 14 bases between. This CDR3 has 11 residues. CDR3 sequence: CASTPKRVAFF. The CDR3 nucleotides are TGTGCCAGCACCCCAAAGAGGGTGGCTTTCTTT.

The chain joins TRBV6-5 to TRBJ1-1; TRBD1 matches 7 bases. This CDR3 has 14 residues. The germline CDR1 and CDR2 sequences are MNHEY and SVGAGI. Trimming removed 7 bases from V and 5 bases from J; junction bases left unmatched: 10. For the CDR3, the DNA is TGTGCCAGCAAAAGGCCGATCAGGGGGACTGAAGCTTTCTTT. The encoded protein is CASKRPIRGTEAFF.

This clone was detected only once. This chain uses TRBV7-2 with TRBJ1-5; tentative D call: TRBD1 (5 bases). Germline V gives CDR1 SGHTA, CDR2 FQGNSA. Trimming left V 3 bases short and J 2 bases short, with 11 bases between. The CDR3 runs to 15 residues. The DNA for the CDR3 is TGTGCCAGCAGCTTTAGGGGTCTTGGCAATCAGCCCCAGCATTTT. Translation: CASSFRGLGNQPQHF.

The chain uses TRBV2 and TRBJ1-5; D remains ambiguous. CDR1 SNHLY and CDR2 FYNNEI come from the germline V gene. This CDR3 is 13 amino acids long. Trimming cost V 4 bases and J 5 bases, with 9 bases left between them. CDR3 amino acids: CASSAEGHQPQHF. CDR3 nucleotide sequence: TGTGCCAGCAGTGCCGAGGGTCATCAGCCCCAGCATTTT.

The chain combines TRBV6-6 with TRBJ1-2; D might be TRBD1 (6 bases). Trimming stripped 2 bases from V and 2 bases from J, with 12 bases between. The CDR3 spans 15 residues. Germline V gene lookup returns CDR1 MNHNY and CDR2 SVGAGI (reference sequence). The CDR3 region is CASSYPTGVNYGYTF. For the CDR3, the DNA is TGTGCCAGCAGTTACCCGACAGGAGTCAACTATGGCTACACCTTC.

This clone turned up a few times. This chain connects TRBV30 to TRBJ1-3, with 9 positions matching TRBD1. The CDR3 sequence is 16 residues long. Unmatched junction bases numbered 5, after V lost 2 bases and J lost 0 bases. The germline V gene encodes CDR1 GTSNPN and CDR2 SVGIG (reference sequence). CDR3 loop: CAWSWTGAPSGNTIYF. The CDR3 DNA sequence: TGTGCCTGGAGTTGGACAGGGGCCCCCTCTGGAAACACCATATATTTT.

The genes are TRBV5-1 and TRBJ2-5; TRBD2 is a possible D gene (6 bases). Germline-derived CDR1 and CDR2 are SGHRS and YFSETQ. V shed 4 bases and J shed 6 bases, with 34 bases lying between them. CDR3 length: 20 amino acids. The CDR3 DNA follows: TGCGCCAGCAGCCAGCCAAGAAGACCGGAGGGAGCGGCCGAGGTGAAGACCCAGTACTTC. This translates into CASSQPRRPEGAAEVKTQYF.

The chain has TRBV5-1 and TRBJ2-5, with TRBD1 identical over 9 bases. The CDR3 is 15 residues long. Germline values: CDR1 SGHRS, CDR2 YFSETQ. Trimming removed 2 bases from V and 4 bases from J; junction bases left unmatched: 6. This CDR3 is CASSFREDRGETQYF. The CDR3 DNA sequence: TGCGCCAGCAGCTTTCGTGAGGACAGGGGAGAGACCCAGTACTTC.

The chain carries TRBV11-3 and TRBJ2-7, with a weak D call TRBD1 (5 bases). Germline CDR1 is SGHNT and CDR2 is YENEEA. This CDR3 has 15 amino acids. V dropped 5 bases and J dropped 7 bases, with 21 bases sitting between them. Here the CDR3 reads CASSRATGVHYEQYF. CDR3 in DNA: TGTGCCAGCAGCCGAGCCACAGGAGTACACTATGAGCAGTACTTC.

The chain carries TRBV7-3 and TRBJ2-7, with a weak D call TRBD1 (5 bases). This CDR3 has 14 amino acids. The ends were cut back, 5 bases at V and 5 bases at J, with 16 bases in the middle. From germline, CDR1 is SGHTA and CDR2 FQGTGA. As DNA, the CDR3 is TGTGCCAGCAGCCGCACAGGCGCCGGAGACGAGCAGTACTTC. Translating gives CASSRTGAGDEQYF.

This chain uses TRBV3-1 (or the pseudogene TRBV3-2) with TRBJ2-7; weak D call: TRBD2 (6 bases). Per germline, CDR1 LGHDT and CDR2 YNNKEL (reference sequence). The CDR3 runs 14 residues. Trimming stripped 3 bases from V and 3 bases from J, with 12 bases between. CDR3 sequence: CASSQGLGDYEQYF. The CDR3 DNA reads TGTGCCAGCAGCCAGGGACTGGGAGACTACGAGCAGTACTTC.

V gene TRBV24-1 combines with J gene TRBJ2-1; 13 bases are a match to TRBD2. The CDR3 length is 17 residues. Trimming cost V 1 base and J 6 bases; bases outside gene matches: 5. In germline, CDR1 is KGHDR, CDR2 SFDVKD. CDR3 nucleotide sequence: TGTGCCACCAGTGATTTTACTAGCGGGAGGGCGGGCAATGAGCAGTTCTTC. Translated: CATSDFTSGRAGNEQFF.

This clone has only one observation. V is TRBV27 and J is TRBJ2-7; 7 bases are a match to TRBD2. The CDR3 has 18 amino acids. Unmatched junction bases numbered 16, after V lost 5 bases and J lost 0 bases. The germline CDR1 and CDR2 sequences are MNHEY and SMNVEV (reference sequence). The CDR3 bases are TGTGCCAGCAGTGCTAGAGCCGGGGCGGGAGTACTCTCCTACGAGCAGTACTTC. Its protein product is CASSARAGAGVLSYEQYF.

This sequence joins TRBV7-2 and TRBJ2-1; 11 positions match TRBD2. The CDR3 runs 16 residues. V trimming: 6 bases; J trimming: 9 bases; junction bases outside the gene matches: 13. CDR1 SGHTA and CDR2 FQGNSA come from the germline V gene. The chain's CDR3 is CASRETSGGVPFEQFF. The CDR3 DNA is TGTGCCAGCAGGGAAACTAGCGGGGGAGTCCCGTTTGAGCAGTTCTTC.

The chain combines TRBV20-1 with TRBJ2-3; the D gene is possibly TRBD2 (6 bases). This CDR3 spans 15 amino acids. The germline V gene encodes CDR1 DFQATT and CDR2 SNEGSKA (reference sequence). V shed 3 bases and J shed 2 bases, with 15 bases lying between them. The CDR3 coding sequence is TGCAGTGCTAGTTCGGCTAGCGAGGACACAGATACGCAGTATTTT. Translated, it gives CSASSASEDTDTQYF.

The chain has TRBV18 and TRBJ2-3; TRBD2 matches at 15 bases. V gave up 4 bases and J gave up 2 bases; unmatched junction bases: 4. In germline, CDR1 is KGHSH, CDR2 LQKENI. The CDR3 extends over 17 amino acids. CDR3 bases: TGTGCCAGCTCACAAGGACTAGCGGGAGGGCCCACAGATACGCAGTATTTT. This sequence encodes CASSQGLAGGPTDTQYF.

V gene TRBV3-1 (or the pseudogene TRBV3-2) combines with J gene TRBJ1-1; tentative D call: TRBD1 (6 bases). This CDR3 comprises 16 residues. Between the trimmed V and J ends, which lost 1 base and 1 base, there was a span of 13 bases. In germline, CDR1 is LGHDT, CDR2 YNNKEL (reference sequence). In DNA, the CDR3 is TGTGCCAGCAGCCAAGTTTCCCCCAGGGGGAACACTGAAGCTTTCTTT. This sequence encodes CASSQVSPRGNTEAFF.

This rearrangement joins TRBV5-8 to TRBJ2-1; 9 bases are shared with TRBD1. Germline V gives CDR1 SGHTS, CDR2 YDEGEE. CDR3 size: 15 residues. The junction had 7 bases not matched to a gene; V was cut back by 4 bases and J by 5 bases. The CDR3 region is CASSPGQGRNNEQFF. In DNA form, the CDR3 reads TGTGCCAGCAGCCCAGGACAGGGGAGGAACAATGAGCAGTTCTTC.